A selection of T cell receptor beta chains follows, all from one sample in a study of long-term antiretroviral therapy in people with HIV. Clones were sequenced by immunoSEQ multiplex PCR, and TCRdb holds only the in-frame ones, with some missing. Among around 8,000 clones listed, roughly 87% were seen once. This sample comprised unsorted PBMCs, obtained 0.1 years after starting antiretroviral therapy. Receptors originate from a man aged 40-50 years with HIV. Each CDR3 is given with its conserved first and last residue. D genes are given only for firm matches. Expanded clones get a size class; other rows say once, few or many, or leave the size out.

d_call j_call v_call clone_size cdr3_nt cdr3_aa
NA TRBJ2-7 TRBV19 NA TGTGCCAGTAGTATAGATGAAGCAGGGGCGTACGAGCAGTACTTC CASSIDEAGAYEQYF
TRBD2 TRBJ2-3 TRBV19 NA TGTGCCAGTAGTACCGGACTAGCGGGGACCACAGATACGCAGTATTTT CASSTGLAGTTDTQYF
NA TRBJ1-1 TRBV7-6 NA TGTGCCAGCAGCTTAGTGGGCAGGGCCACTGAAGCTTTCTTT CASSLVGRATEAFF
NA TRBJ1-6 TRBV27 NA TGTGCCAGCAGTTTACAGGGTGAGAATTCACCCCTCCACTTT CASSLQGENSPLHF
TRBD1 TRBJ1-1 TRBV29-1 NA TGCAGCGTTGAAAGACAGGGGTTGCCGAACACTGAAGCTTTCTTT CSVERQGLPNTEAFF
NA TRBJ2-3 TRBV9 NA TGTGCCAGCAGTAATGTGGGGGACACAGATACGCAGTATTTT CASSNVGDTDTQYF
NA TRBJ1-1 TRBV5-6 NA TGTGCCAGCAGCTTGGCAGGGGTAGTCACTGAAGCTTTCTTT CASSLAGVVTEAFF
TRBD1 TRBJ1-1 TRBV5-5 NA TGTGCCAGCAGCTTAATAACAGGGGGCGGCTTCACTGAAGCTTTCTTT CASSLITGGGFTEAFF
NA TRBJ1-1 TRBV5-8 NA TGTGCCAGCAGCAGGACACTAAACACTGAAGCTTTCTTT CASSRTLNTEAFF
TRBD1 TRBJ1-2 TRBV11-2 NA TGTGCCAGCAGCTTAGATGGACAGGGACTTCGGTATGGCTACACCTTC CASSLDGQGLRYGYTF
NA TRBJ2-2 TRBV25-1 NA TGTGCCAGCAGTGGTGACTATAACACCGGGGAGCTGTTTTTT CASSGDYNTGELFF
NA TRBJ1-2 TRBV5-1 NA TGCGCCAGCAGCTTTATGGGTTCAGGGGATGGCTACACCTTC CASSFMGSGDGYTF
NA TRBJ1-5 TRBV7-9 NA TGTGCCAGCAGCTTGAGGGGGACTAGCAATCAGCCCCAGCATTTT CASSLRGTSNQPQHF
NA TRBJ2-2 TRBV27 NA TGTGCCAGCAGTTTAAGGTGGGGCGGGACAGTTAACACCGGGGAGCTGTTTTTT CASSLRWGGTVNTGELFF
TRBD2 TRBJ2-1 TRBV5-1 NA TGCGCCAGCAGCTTGGCAGAAGCGGGGGCCTTCTACAATGAGCAGTTCTTC CASSLAEAGAFYNEQFF
NA TRBJ1-2 TRBV6-5 large TGTGCCAGCAGCGGGGACGGAGCTAACTATGGCTACACCTTC CASSGDGANYGYTF
NA TRBJ2-7 TRBV6-6 once TGTGCCAGCAGTTACCGGGGAACCGACTACGAGCAGTACTTC CASSYRGTDYEQYF
NA TRBJ2-3 TRBV5-6 once TGTGCCAGCAGCTTCGGTGGCGGGCAGTATTTT CASSFGGGQYF
NA TRBJ2-1 TRBV7-2 NA TGTGCCAGCAGCTTGGGCCGGTACAATGAGCAGTTCTTC CASSLGRYNEQFF
NA TRBJ2-7 TRBV15 NA TGTGCCACCAGCAGAGAACGCGGGATGGGAGAGAGGGCCTACGAGCAGTACTTC CATSRERGMGERAYEQYF
NA TRBJ2-3 TRBV7-6 NA TGTGCCAGCGCAGGGGATACGCAGTATTTT CASAGDTQYF
TRBD1 TRBJ1-2 TRBV7-9 NA TGTGCCAGCAGCCAACCGGGACAGGGCCATGGCTACACCTTC CASSQPGQGHGYTF
NA TRBJ1-2 TRBV7-9 NA TGTGCCAGCAGCGACCCCTGGGGGGGTGGCTACACCTTC CASSDPWGGGYTF
NA TRBJ1-2 TRBV6-1 NA TGTGCCAGCAGTAAAGAGACAGCCACTAACTATGGCTACACCTTC CASSKETATNYGYTF
NA TRBJ2-7 TRBV19 few TGTGCCAGTAAATGGCGGCAGGGTCTGGACGAGCAGTACTTC CASKWRQGLDEQYF
NA TRBJ2-7 TRBV19 NA TGTGCCAGTAGTATAGATCCGCGGGGGCGCGAGCAGTACTTC CASSIDPRGREQYF
TRBD1 TRBJ2-7 TRBV6-1 NA TGTGCCAGCAGTTCCCCGGGACAGGGGGCCGAGCAGTACTTC CASSSPGQGAEQYF
NA TRBJ2-7 TRBV4-3 NA TGCGCCAGCAGCCAAGATAGAGGGCACGAGCAGTACTTC CASSQDRGHEQYF
TRBD2 TRBJ2-7 TRBV5-8 NA TGTGCCAGCAGCGCCGGGGGGGACTACGAGCAGTACTTC CASSAGGDYEQYF
NA TRBJ2-7 TRBV5-6 NA TGTGCCAGCAGCTTGAGCAGCTCCTACGAGCAGTACTTC CASSLSSSYEQYF
TRBD1 TRBJ2-2 TRBV15 NA TGTGCCACCAGCAGCGACAGGGCGCGGCCCGGGGAGCTGTTTTTT CATSSDRARPGELFF
TRBD1 TRBJ1-1 TRBV7-6 few TGTGCCAGCAGCTCTCGGACAGGATCTCCCACTGAAGCTTTCTTT CASSSRTGSPTEAFF
TRBD2 TRBJ2-7 TRBV7-2 NA TGTGCCAGCAGCTTAGGGTCCCCTGGCGGGGGGGCCTACGAGCAGTACTTC CASSLGSPGGGAYEQYF
TRBD1 TRBJ1-2 TRBV13 NA TGTGCCAGCAGCCCGCAGGGGGAATATGGCTACACCTTC CASSPQGEYGYTF
TRBD2 TRBJ2-3 TRBV10-3 NA TGTGCCATCAGTGAGTCTCTAGCGGGAGGCACAGATACGCAGTATTTT CAISESLAGGTDTQYF
NA TRBJ1-2 TRBV5-6 NA TGTGCCAGCAGCTTGGGGGGACACGAGGAGGGCTATGGCTACACCTTC CASSLGGHEEGYGYTF
NA TRBJ2-7 TRBV7-5 NA TGTGTCAGAAGCTGCGGGACAGGCTCCTACGAGCAGTACTTC CVRSCGTGSYEQYF